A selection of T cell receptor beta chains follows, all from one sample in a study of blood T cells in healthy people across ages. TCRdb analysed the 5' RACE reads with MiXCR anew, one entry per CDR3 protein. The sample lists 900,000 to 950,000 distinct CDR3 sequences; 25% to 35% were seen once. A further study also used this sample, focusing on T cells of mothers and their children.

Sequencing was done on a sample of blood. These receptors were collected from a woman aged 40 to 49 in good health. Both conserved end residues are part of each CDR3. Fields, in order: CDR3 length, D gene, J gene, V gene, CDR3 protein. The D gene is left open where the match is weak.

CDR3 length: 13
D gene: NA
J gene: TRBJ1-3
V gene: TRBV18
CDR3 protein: CASSPGAGNTIYF

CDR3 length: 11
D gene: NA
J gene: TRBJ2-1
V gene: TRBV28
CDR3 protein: CASSPLNGQFF

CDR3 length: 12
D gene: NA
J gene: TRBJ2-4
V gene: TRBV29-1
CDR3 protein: CSVVMAGDIQYF

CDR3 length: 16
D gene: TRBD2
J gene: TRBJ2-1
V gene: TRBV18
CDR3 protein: CASSARNSGVSNEQFF

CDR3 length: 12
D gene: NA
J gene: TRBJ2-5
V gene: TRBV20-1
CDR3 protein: CSASLSEETQYF

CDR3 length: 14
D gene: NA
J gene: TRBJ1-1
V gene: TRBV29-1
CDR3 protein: CSVTTYSGSVEAFF

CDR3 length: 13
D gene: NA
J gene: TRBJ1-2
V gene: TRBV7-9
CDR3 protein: CASSLDSFYGYTF

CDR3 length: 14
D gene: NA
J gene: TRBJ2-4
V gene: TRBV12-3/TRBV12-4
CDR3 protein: CANSFQGAKNIQYF

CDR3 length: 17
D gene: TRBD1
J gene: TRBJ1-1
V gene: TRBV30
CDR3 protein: CAWSVVIRTGENTEAFF

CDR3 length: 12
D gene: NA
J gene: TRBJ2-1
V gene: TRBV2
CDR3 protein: CASRLEYNEQFF

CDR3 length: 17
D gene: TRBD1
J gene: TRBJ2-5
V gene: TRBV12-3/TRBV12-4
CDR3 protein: CASSFTPTGSEKETQYF

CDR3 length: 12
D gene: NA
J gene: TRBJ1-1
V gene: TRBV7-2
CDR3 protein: CASSLLGIEAFF

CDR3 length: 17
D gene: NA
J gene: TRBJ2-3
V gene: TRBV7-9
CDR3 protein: CASSSGWGGQGTDTQYF

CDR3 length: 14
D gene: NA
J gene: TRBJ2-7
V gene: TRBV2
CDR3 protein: CASPRDVDSYEQYF

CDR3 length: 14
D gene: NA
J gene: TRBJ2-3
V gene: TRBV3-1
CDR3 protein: CASSATGPWNTQYF

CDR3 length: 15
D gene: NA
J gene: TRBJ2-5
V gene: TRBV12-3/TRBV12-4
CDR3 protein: CASSPRGPAVRAQYF

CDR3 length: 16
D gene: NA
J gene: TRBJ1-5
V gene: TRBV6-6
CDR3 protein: CASSQTGTPRSQPQHF

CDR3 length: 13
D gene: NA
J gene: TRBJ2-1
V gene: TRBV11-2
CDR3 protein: CASSLGTTDEQFF

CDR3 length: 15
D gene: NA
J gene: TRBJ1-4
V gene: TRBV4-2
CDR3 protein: CASSQGPATNEKLFF

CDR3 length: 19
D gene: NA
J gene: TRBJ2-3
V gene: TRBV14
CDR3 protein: CASSQDWVQVVARTDTQYF

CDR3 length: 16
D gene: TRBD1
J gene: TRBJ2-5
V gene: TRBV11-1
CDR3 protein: CASSLDRGQLWETQYF

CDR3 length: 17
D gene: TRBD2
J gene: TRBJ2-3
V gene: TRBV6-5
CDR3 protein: CASSYSGLAVGTDTQYF

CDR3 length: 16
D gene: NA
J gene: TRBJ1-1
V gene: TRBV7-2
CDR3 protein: CASSSRTGPRGTEAFF

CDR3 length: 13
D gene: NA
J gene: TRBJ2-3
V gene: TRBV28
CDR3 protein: CASSPPGGGTQYF

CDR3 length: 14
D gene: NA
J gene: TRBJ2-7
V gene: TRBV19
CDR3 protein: CASSIGDGLYEQYF

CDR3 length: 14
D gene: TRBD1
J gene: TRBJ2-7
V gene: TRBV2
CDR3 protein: CASWGQGRKSEQYF

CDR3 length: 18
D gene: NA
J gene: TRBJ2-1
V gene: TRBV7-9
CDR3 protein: CASSLAPYVVAVESEQFF